This TCR beta chain emerged from a study of T cells after posttransplantation cyclophosphamide. Broader study findings: Skin or GI-infiltrating T cells shared few TRB sequences with blood. After PTCy, TRB diversity resembled that of CNI/methotrexate controls.

This clone was seen ten or more times. The antigen is not known. The CDR3 consists of 15 residues. The V gene's germline CDR1 is MNHEY and CDR2 SVGAGI. V was clipped by 10 bases and J by 9 bases; unmatched bases: 11. Libraries were prepared by immunoSEQ multiplex PCR; TCRdb keeps only in-frame clonotypes and omits some of them. This sample comprises 40,000 to 55,000 clones, none seen once only. Peripheral blood was collected from the related graft donor on the marrow donation day. The sequenced sample was PBMCs. The TCR sequence derives from a man aged 40-49 years in good health, CMV-negative, and a related stem cell transplant donor. V usage is TRBV6-5 and J usage is TRBJ2-1, with TRBD2 matching over 14 bases. CDR3 sequence reads: CATTTGTSGSSEQFF. CDR3 DNA: TGTGCCACTACCACCGGGACTAGCGGGAGTTCTGAGCAGTTCTTC.